Listed here is a single T cell receptor (beta chain). Its matching antigen is unknown. The PCR made use of 60 Vbeta and 13 Jbeta primers. Assay: immunoSEQ multiplex PCR; the TCRdb copy retains only in-frame clones and omits some. The data show about 130,000 clones, 82% seen once. The data derive from a study of cytomegalovirus exposure and HLA in healthy donors. The overall study: Of around 410 genotyped donors, around 86% grouped in the Caucasian-associated ancestry cluster.

Findings of the study overall: Previous analysis showed most TCR beta V segments were productive about 87% or about 30% of the time.

The junction had 14 bases not matched to a gene; V was cut back by 7 bases and J by 0 bases. Germline V CDR1 and CDR2: MNHEY, SMNVEV (reference sequence). CDR3 length equals 20 residues. The gene calls are TRBV27 and TRBJ2-1; 14 bases map to TRBD2. The specimen was PBMCs. The receptor comes from a boy younger than 18 in good health and CMV-seronegative. For the CDR3, the DNA is TGTGCCAGCATTCCGAGGGGACTAGCGGGAGCGCGGAGCTCCTACAATGAGCAGTTCTTC. Its translation is CASIPRGLAGARSSYNEQFF.